This T cell receptor beta chain was observed in a study of shared clonotypes between healthy human individuals. Germline lookup yields CDR1 MDHEN and CDR2 SYDVKM. V lost 6 bases, J lost 4 bases, and 16 bases stayed unmatched. CDR3 size: 18 residues. Deep-level settings were used for running the assay. TCRdb keeps only in-frame clones here, not all; method: immunoSEQ multiplex PCR. The repertoire holds about 1.9 million clones, about 93% seen once, with more than 1.5% in the top ten. Naive CD8 cells lacked CD45RO and underwent positive selection for CCR7, leaving out terminally differentiated effector memory CD45RA+ cells.

This chain links TRBV28 with TRBJ2-2, with 8 bases fitting TRBD1. The TCR sequence derives from a man aged 18 to 29 in good health. Some clones in this sample may be carry-over from other donors' samples. The source material was naive CD8+ T cells from PBMCs. The CDR3 spells CASSWTGLRSLRTGELFF. The CDR3 DNA is TGTGCCAGCAGCTGGACAGGGTTGCGTTCGCTTCGCACCGGGGAGCTGTTTTTT.